A selection of T cell receptor beta chains follows, all from one sample in a study of response to subunit inactivated influenza vaccine. TCRdb called the RT-PCR reads again in MiXCR, with one record for every CDR3 protein. The sample gives 500,000 to 550,000 distinct CDR3 sequences, approximately 7.8% of which show up once; about an eighth is in the top ten. Source: PBMCs from blood, taken roughly 24 months after vaccination. These receptor sequences come from a man in his fifties or sixties who received an inactivated influenza vaccine. CDR3s include the opening cysteine and the closing phenylalanine or tryptophan. A D gene is named only where the DNA matches it firmly. Not all rows give a size; the values are once, few, many and, for expanded clones, a class.

CDR3 DNA	CDR3 protein	V gene	clone size	D gene	J gene
TGCAGTGCTAGAGACATGCAGGGGATCTCCTACGAGCAGTACTTC	CSARDMQGISYEQYF	TRBV20-1	NA	NA	TRBJ2-7
TGTGCCAGCAGAGGGGGTTCGGTCCTCTCCTACGAGCAGTACTTC	CASRGGSVLSYEQYF	TRBV7-2	many	NA	TRBJ2-7
TGCAGTGCTATAGAGGGAACAGTCAATCAGCCCCAGCATTTT	CSAIEGTVNQPQHF	TRBV20-1	NA	NA	TRBJ1-5
TGTGCCAGCAGCCCGGGACTAGCGGCCTACGAGCAGTACTTC	CASSPGLAAYEQYF	TRBV7-2	many	TRBD2	TRBJ2-7
TGTGCCATCAGCCGCGGGACGAAGAACACTGAAGCTTTCTTT	CAISRGTKNTEAFF	TRBV10-3	many	NA	TRBJ1-1
TGTGCCAGCAGTTACCCGACAGGGACGATCAACGAGCAGTACTTC	CASSYPTGTINEQYF	TRBV28	NA	TRBD1	TRBJ2-7
TGTGCCACCGGACGAGTCCGGAATAACTATGGCTACACCTTC	CATGRVRNNYGYTF	TRBV28	few	NA	TRBJ1-2
TGCGCCAGCAGCCCCGACAGGGGGAGTCAGCCCCAGCATTTT	CASSPDRGSQPQHF	TRBV5-1	NA	TRBD1	TRBJ1-5
TGTGCCAGCAGGGGCTCGGACAGGGGGGTTGGTCAGCCCCAGCATTTT	CASRGSDRGVGQPQHF	TRBV28	few	TRBD1	TRBJ1-5
TGCGCCAGCAGCTTGGACGGGACTAGCGGAACAGATACGCAGTATTTT	CASSLDGTSGTDTQYF	TRBV5-1	many	TRBD2	TRBJ2-3
TGTGCCAGCAGTGTCATCAGGGGCAACACTGAAGCTTTCTTT	CASSVIRGNTEAFF	TRBV12-3/TRBV12-4	few	NA	TRBJ1-1
TGTGCCAGCAGTTATACAGGGAACTCTGGAAACACCATATATTTT	CASSYTGNSGNTIYF	TRBV12-3/TRBV12-4	NA	NA	TRBJ1-3
TGCGCCAGCAGCTTGGGTCTAGTAAGGGCAGACACAGATACGCAGTATTTT	CASSLGLVRADTDTQYF	TRBV5-1	few	NA	TRBJ2-3
TGTGCCAGCAGTTATCAGTCGAACACCGGGGAGCTGTTTTTT	CASSYQSNTGELFF	TRBV27	few	NA	TRBJ2-2
TGTGCCAGCAGCCCCGCAGTCAATCAGCCCCAGCATTTT	CASSPAVNQPQHF	TRBV3-1	NA	NA	TRBJ1-5
TGTGCCACCAGGACTAGCGGGGGCGACCACGGGGAGCTGTTTTTT	CATRTSGGDHGELFF	TRBV24-1	NA	TRBD2	TRBJ2-2
TGTGCCAGCAGCCAAGAGCGGGGGCTAGCGGATTACGAGCAGTACTTC	CASSQERGLADYEQYF	TRBV4-2	few	NA	TRBJ2-7
TGTGCCAGCAGCCAAGCGTTTGGGGCCGGGGAGCTGTTTTTT	CASSQAFGAGELFF	TRBV4-2	NA	NA	TRBJ2-2
TGTGCCAGCAGCCCATCCCAGCGAGGCAATCAGCCCCAGCATTTT	CASSPSQRGNQPQHF	TRBV12-3/TRBV12-4	NA	NA	TRBJ1-5
TGTGCCAGCAGTAAGCTGACAGGGAGGTACGAGCAGTACTTC	CASSKLTGRYEQYF	TRBV6-1	few	NA	TRBJ2-7
TGTGCCAGCAGCTTGGGGTTGAAGCAGTACTTC	CASSLGLKQYF	TRBV5-6	NA	NA	TRBJ2-7
TGCAGCGTTGAAGAAGGCCCGGGACCAGGGGGAAACACCATATATTTT	CSVEEGPGPGGNTIYF	TRBV29-1	few	NA	TRBJ1-3
TGTGCCATCAGTGATGGGGTCAGCTATGGCTACACCTTC	CAISDGVSYGYTF	TRBV10-3	many	NA	TRBJ1-2
TGCAGCGTTGGGACAGGGGACGAGCAGTACTTC	CSVGTGDEQYF	TRBV29-1	many	TRBD1	TRBJ2-7
TGTGCCAGCAGCTTGGGGGCTCTCGTGGAGACCCAGTACTTC	CASSLGALVETQYF	TRBV5-5	NA	NA	TRBJ2-5
TGTGCCAGCAGTCCGGACGGCTTCGTCGACTACGAGCAGTACTTC	CASSPDGFVDYEQYF	TRBV27	NA	NA	TRBJ2-7
TGCAGTGCTAGGACAAATCTGAACACTGAAGCTTTCTTT	CSARTNLNTEAFF	TRBV20-1	NA	NA	TRBJ1-1
TGTGCCATCAGTGAGTCTACCTTTGGGCCAGGAACTAATCAGCCCCAGCATTTT	CAISESTFGPGTNQPQHF	TRBV10-3	many	NA	TRBJ1-5
TGTGCCAGCAGTCCACGGACCGAATCCGGGCGGGCCAACGTCCTGACTTTC	CASSPRTESGRANVLTF	TRBV12-3/TRBV12-4	few	NA	TRBJ2-6
TGCAGCGCCACGATCCCTAGCGGGAGTTGGGGCGGGGAGCTGTTTTTT	CSATIPSGSWGGELFF	TRBV29-1	many	TRBD2	TRBJ2-2
TGTGCCAGCACTATAGGAGCGGCAAACACAGATACGCAGTATTTT	CASTIGAANTDTQYF	TRBV12-3/TRBV12-4	NA	NA	TRBJ2-3
TGTGCCAGCAGCCAAGATCGTAGTAATGAGCAGTTCTTC	CASSQDRSNEQFF	TRBV4-2	many	NA	TRBJ2-1
TGTGCCAGCAGTTGGCACGGGTATAGCAATCAGCCCCAGCATTTT	CASSWHGYSNQPQHF	TRBV6-2/TRBV6-3	few	NA	TRBJ1-5
TGCAGTGCCCAGGACAGGGACCACGAGCAGTACTTC	CSAQDRDHEQYF	TRBV20-1	few	TRBD1	TRBJ2-7
TGTGCCACCAGCAGAGATCCCAGTTACGAGCAGTACTTC	CATSRDPSYEQYF	TRBV15	many	NA	TRBJ2-7
TGTGCCAGCAGCTTAGCTCGTAGCCGGGAGACCCAGTACTTC	CASSLARSRETQYF	TRBV7-2	few	NA	TRBJ2-5
TGTGCCAGCAGCTTAGGGGGGGAAGCTTTCTTT	CASSLGGEAFF	TRBV12-3/TRBV12-4	many	NA	TRBJ1-1
TGTGCCAGCAGGGGGACAGGCTCTACCTACGAGCAGTACTTC	CASRGTGSTYEQYF	TRBV28	many	TRBD1	TRBJ2-7
TGTGCCAGCAGCTACCGACGGGACTCCTACGAGCAGTACTTC	CASSYRRDSYEQYF	TRBV7-2	NA	NA	TRBJ2-7
TGTGCCACCAGCAGAGATCAAATCGGGACAGTCCACCTCCACTTT	CATSRDQIGTVHLHF	TRBV15	NA	TRBD1	TRBJ1-6
TGCGCCAGCAGCCAAGCATACGGACTAGCTAACTATGGCTACACCTTC	CASSQAYGLANYGYTF	TRBV4-1	many	NA	TRBJ1-2
TGCGCCAGCAGCCAAGAAGTGGGGACAGGGGTCGGCAATGAGCAGTTCTTC	CASSQEVGTGVGNEQFF	TRBV4-1	NA	TRBD1	TRBJ2-1
TGTGCCAGCAGTTTCGGACTAGCGGGGGTTGTAGATACGCAGTATTTT	CASSFGLAGVVDTQYF	TRBV12-3/TRBV12-4	many	TRBD2	TRBJ2-3
TGTGCCAGCAGTTGGGACAGGGTTTCCACTGAAGCTTTCTTT	CASSWDRVSTEAFF	TRBV6-2/TRBV6-3	many	TRBD1	TRBJ1-1
TGCAGTGCTAGAGATCGCCCTAGCGGCTACAATGAGCAGTTCTTC	CSARDRPSGYNEQFF	TRBV20-1	NA	TRBD2	TRBJ2-1
TGTGCCATCAGTGAGACGGCAAGCTCAAACACTGAAGCTTTCTTT	CAISETASSNTEAFF	TRBV10-3	few	NA	TRBJ1-1
TGTGCCATCAGTGCAGGTGGTGCAGTTTCCACAGATACGCAGTATTTT	CAISAGGAVSTDTQYF	TRBV10-3	many	NA	TRBJ2-3
TGTGCCAGCAGTTACCCAGGGACTGAAAAACTGTTTTTT	CASSYPGTEKLFF	TRBV6-5	NA	NA	TRBJ1-4
TGCAGTGCCAGCTGGGGACAGGGTAATTCACCCCTCCACTTT	CSASWGQGNSPLHF	TRBV20-1	NA	TRBD1	TRBJ1-6
TGTGCCAGCAGCTTTAGTGGCGGGGTCCTGACTTTC	CASSFSGGVLTF	TRBV7-9	NA	NA	TRBJ2-6
TGTGCCAGCGGCCCCTTGGGGGAGCAGTACTTC	CASGPLGEQYF	TRBV27	few	NA	TRBJ2-7
TGTGCCAGCAGTGAGGGGAGCTCCTACAATGAGCAGTTCTTC	CASSEGSSYNEQFF	TRBV6-1	many	NA	TRBJ2-1
TGCAGTGCTAATAGCGGGACGGAGCAGTTCTTC	CSANSGTEQFF	TRBV20-1	NA	TRBD2	TRBJ2-1
TGCGCCAGCAGCCTCTATGGGGGCCCAACCCTCTCCTACGAGCAGTACTTC	CASSLYGGPTLSYEQYF	TRBV4-1	few	NA	TRBJ2-7
TGCGCCAGCAGTCAAGGGACAGTGCTGAACGGGGCCAACGTCCTGACTTTC	CASSQGTVLNGANVLTF	TRBV23-1	few	TRBD1	TRBJ2-6
TGCAGTGCCCAGTATGGGGTCCTAGTGGGGCAGTACTTC	CSAQYGVLVGQYF	TRBV20-1	NA	NA	TRBJ2-7
TGCAGTGGGTTCAAGACTAGCGGGATTGTTAATGAGCAGTTCTTC	CSGFKTSGIVNEQFF	TRBV20-1	few	TRBD2	TRBJ2-1